This T cell receptor (beta chain) derives from a study of cytomegalovirus exposure and HLA in healthy donors. Notes on the study in general: The authors later found TCR association rates varying by HLA locus, with DRB1 most and HLA-C fewest.

A single count supports this clone. Its antigen is not identified. PCR primers comprised 60 Vbeta and 13 Jbeta primers. Sequencing was performed with immunoSEQ multiplex PCR; in TCRdb, only in-frame clones are kept and a portion is missing. This table has roughly 120,000 clones, about three quarters appearing once. This CDR3 is 13 amino acids long. The V end was cut by 5 bases, the J end by 5 bases, with 12 bases between. CDR1 and CDR2 (germline): MNHEY, SVGAGI. This receptor was identified in a man aged 55 to 70 in good health and CMV-seropositive. The chain combines TRBV6-5 with TRBJ1-1; weak D call: TRBD1 (5 bases). Material: PBMCs. The CDR3 is CASSEMGGTEAFF. The CDR3 DNA reads TGTGCCAGCAGTGAAATGGGGGGGACTGAAGCTTTCTTT.